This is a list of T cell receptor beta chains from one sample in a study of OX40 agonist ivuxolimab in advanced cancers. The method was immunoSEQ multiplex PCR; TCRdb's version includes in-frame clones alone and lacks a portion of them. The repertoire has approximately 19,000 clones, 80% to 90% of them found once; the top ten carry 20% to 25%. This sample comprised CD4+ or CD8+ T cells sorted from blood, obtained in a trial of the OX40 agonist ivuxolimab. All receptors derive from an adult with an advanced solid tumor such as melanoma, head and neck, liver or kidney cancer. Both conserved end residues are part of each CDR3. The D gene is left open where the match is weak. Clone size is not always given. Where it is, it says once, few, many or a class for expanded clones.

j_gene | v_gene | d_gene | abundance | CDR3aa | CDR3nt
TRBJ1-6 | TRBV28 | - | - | CASSPRGSSYNSPLHF | TGTGCCAGCAGTCCCAGGGGAAGCTCCTATAATTCACCCCTCCACTTT
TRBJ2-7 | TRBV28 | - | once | CASSYNRGEQYF | TGTGCCAGCAGTTACAACCGGGGGGAGCAGTACTTC
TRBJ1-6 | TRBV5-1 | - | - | CASSLRSPNSPLHF | TGCGCCAGCAGCCTCAGGAGCCCGAATTCACCCCTCCACTTT
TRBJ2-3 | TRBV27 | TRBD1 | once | CASRKATGDSTDTQYF | TGTGCCAGCAGAAAAGCGACAGGGGATAGCACAGATACGCAGTATTTT
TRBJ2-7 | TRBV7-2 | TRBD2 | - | CASRFRGEWEQYF | TGTGCCAGTCGATTCCGGGGGGAATGGGAGCAGTACTTC
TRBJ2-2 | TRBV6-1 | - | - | CASSAWGDNTGELFF | TGTGCCAGCAGTGCGTGGGGAGACAACACCGGGGAGCTGTTTTTT
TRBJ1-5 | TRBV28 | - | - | CASSFTRGNQPQHF | TGTGCCAGCAGTTTTACCCGCGGGAATCAGCCCCAGCATTTT
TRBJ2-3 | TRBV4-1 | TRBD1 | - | CASSRPGRGQSDTQYF | TGCGCCAGCAGCCGCCCCGGCAGGGGGCAATCGGATACGCAGTATTTT
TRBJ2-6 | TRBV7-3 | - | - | CASSFRPDSKGSGANVLTF | TGTGCCAGCAGCTTTCGCCCGGACAGTAAAGGATCTGGGGCCAACGTCCTGACTTTC
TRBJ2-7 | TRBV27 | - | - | CASSLVSGWEQYF | TGTGCCAGCAGTTTAGTTTCAGGGTGGGAGCAGTACTTC
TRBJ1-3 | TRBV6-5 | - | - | CASSYSRGFGNTIYF | TGTGCCAGCAGTTACTCGAGAGGTTTTGGAAACACCATATATTTT
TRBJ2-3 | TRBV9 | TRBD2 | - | CASSGSGTSGAGITDTQYF | TGTGCCAGCAGCGGGTCCGGGACTAGCGGGGCGGGGATCACAGATACGCAGTATTTT
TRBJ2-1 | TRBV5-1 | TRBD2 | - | CASSLGRGGRNEQFF | TGCGCCAGCTCCTTGGGGCGGGGGGGCCGGAATGAGCAGTTCTTC
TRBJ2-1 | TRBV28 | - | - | CASSQTPSSYNEQFF | TGTGCCAGCAGCCAAACACCTAGCTCCTACAATGAGCAGTTCTTC
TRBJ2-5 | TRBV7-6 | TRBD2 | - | CASSLDWVPLAGGQYQETQYF | TGTGCCAGCAGCTTAGATTGGGTTCCGCTAGCGGGGGGCCAATACCAAGAGACCCAGTACTTC
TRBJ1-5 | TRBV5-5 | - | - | CASSHASDDHQPQHF | TGTGCCAGCAGCCATGCATCCGATGATCATCAGCCCCAGCATTTT
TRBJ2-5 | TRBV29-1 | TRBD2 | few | CSATVAGGTRGQYF | TGCAGCGCCACAGTAGCGGGAGGGACTCGGGGCCAGTACTTC
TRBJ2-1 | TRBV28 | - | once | CASNSEPASYNEQFF | TGTGCCAGCAATTCGGAGCCGGCCTCATACAATGAGCAGTTCTTC
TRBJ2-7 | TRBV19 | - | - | CASSTPYEQYF | TGTGCCAGTAGTACCCCCTACGAGCAGTACTTC
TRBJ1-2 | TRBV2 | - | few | CASWSVGRANYGYTF | TGTGCCAGCTGGAGTGTGGGCAGGGCAAACTATGGCTACACCTTC
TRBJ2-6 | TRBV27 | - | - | CASRLSGANVLTF | TGTGCCAGCAGACTTTCAGGGGCCAACGTCCTGACTTTC
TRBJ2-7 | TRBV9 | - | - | CASSEGDGVTYEQYF | TGTGCCAGCAGCGAGGGGGACGGAGTAACCTACGAGCAGTACTTC
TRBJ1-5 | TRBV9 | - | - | CASSFRALDNQPQHF | TGTGCCAGCAGCTTCAGGGCATTGGACAATCAGCCCCAGCATTTT
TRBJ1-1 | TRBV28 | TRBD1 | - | CASSLFQGASEAFF | TGTGCCAGCAGTTTGTTTCAGGGGGCCTCTGAAGCTTTCTTT
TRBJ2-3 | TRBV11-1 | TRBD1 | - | CASSPRQGGWHTQYF | TGTGCCAGCAGCCCCCGACAGGGGGGCTGGCATACGCAGTATTTT
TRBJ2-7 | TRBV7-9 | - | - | CASSLDYEQYF | TGTGCCAGCAGCTTAGACTACGAGCAGTACTTC
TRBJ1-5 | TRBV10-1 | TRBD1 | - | CASIGAGGGQPNQPQHF | TGCGCCAGCATTGGGGCAGGGGGAGGTCAGCCCAATCAGCCCCAGCATTTT
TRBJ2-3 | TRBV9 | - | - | CASSVGSLITDTQYF | TGTGCCAGCAGCGTAGGGAGTCTAATCACAGATACGCAGTATTTT
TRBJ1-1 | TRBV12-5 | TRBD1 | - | CASSHTGTGGTEAFF | TGTGCTAGTTCACACACCGGGACAGGGGGCACTGAAGCTTTCTTT
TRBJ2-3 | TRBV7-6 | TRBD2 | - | CASSAGTSGHTDTQYF | TGTGCCAGCAGCGCCGGGACTAGCGGACACACAGATACGCAGTATTTT
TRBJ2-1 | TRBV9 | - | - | CASSVENVGNEQFF | TGTGCCAGCAGCGTAGAGAATGTTGGGAATGAGCAGTTCTTC
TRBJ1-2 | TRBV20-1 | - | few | CSAPVVGGYTF | TGCAGTGCCCCAGTAGTGGGTGGCTACACCTTC
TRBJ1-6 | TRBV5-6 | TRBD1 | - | CASSPSTGFPSPLHF | TGTGCCAGCAGCCCCTCGACAGGGTTCCCTTCACCCCTCCACTTT
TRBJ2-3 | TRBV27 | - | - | CASSLRGQLTDTQYF | TGTGCCAGCAGTTTGCGGGGTCAGCTCACAGATACGCAGTATTTT
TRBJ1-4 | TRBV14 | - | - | CASSPAWTNEKLFF | TGTGCCAGCAGCCCCGCTTGGACTAATGAAAAACTGTTTTTT
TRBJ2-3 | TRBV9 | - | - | CASSVAVGADTQYF | TGTGCCAGCAGCGTAGCGGTCGGAGCAGATACGCAGTATTTT
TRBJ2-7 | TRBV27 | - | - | CASSYLGVDEQYF | TGTGCCAGCAGTTATCTGGGGGTAGACGAGCAGTACTTC
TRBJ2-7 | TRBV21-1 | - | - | CASSKETATYEQYF | TGTGCCAGCAGCAAAGAGACAGCGACCTACGAGCAGTACTTC
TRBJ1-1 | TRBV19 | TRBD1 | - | CASSIGGGAWSTEAFF | TGTGCCAGTAGTATAGGAGGGGGCGCATGGAGCACTGAAGCTTTCTTT
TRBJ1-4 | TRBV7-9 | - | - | CASSDTMGDEKLFF | TGTGCCAGCAGTGACACAATGGGGGATGAAAAACTGTTTTTT
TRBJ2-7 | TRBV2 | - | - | CASRHLQSYEQYF | TGTGCCAGCAGGCACCTCCAATCCTACGAGCAGTACTTC
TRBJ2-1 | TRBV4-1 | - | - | CASSQGGVNYNEQFF | TGCGCCAGCAGCCAGGGCGGGGTAAACTACAATGAGCAGTTCTTC
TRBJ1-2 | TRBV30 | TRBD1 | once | CAWQRGQGKDGYTF | TGTGCCTGGCAGAGGGGACAGGGGAAGGATGGCTACACCTTC
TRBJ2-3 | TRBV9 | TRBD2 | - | CASSVASGRTDTQYF | TGTGCCAGCAGCGTAGCTAGCGGGAGGACAGATACGCAGTATTTT
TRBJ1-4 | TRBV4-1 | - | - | CASSSPFSTRGLPALSSEKLFF | TGCGCCAGCAGCTCCCCATTCTCAACCAGGGGCCTTCCAGCCCTATCTAGTGAAAAACTGTTTTTT
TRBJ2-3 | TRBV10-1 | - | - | CASTDGRYTDTQYF | TGCGCCAGCACCGACGGCAGGTACACAGATACGCAGTATTTT
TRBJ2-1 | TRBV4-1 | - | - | CASSQGIYNEQFF | TGCGCCAGCAGCCAAGGAATATACAATGAGCAGTTCTTC
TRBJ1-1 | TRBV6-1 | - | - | CASSESPYYTEAFF | TGTGCCAGCAGTGAATCCCCCTACTATACTGAAGCTTTCTTT
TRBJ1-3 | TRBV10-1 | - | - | CASRPGFSGNTIYF | TGCGCCAGCAGGCCCGGTTTCTCTGGAAACACCATATATTTT
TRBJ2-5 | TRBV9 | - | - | CASSIGETQYF | TGTGCCAGCAGCATAGGAGAGACCCAGTACTTC
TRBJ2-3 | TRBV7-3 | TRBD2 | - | CASSLRLAGVGTDTQYF | TGTGCCAGCAGCTTAAGACTAGCGGGGGTAGGCACAGATACGCAGTATTTT
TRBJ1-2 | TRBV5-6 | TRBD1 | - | CASSLGQNYGYTF | TGTGCCAGCAGTCTGGGACAGAACTATGGCTACACCTTC